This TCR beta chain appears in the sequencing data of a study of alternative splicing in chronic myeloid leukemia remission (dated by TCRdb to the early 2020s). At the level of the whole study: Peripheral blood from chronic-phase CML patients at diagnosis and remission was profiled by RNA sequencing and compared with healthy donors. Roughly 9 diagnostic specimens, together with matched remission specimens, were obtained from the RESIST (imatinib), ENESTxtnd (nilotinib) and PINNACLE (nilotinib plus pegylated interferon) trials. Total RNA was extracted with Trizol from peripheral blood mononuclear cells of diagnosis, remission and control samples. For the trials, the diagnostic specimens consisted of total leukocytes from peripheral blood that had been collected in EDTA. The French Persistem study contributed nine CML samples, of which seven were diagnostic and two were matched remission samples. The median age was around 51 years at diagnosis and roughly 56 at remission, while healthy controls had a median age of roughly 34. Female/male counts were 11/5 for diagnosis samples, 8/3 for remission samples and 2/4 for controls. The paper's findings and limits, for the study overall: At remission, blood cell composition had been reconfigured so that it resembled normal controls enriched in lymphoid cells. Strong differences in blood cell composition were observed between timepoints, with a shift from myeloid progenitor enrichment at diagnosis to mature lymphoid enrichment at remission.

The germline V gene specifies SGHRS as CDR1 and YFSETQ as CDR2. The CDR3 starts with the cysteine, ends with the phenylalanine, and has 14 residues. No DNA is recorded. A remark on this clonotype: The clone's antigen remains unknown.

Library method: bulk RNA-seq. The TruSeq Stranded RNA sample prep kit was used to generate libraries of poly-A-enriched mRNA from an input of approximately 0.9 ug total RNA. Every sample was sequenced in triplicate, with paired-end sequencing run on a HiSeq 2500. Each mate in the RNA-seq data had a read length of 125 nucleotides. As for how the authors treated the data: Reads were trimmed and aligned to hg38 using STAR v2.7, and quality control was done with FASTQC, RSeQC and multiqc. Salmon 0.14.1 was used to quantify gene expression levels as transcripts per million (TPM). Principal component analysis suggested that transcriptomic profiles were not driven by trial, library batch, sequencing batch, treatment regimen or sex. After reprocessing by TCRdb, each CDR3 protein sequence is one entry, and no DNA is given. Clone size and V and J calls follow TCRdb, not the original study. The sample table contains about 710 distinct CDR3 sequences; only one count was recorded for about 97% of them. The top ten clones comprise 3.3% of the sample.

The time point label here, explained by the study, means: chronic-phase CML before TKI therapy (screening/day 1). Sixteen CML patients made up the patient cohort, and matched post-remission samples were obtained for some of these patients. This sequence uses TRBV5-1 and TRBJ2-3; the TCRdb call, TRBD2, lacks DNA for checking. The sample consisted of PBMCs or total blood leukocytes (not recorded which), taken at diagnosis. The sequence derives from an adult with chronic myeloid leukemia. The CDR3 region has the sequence CASSSLAGADTQYF.